This T cell receptor (beta chain) appears in the sequencing data of a study of CD8 T cells in Susac syndrome. Study-level information: Of the sequenced Susac syndrome patients, six had active disease and fewer than 10 were in remission. Blood was drawn from patients with Susac syndrome. At that point, they were therapy-naive, on corticosteroids, or on intravenous immunoglobulin alone.

Trimming cost V 0 bases and J 4 bases, with 9 bases left between them. The germline V gene has CDR1 LGHNA and CDR2 YSLEER. The CDR3 has 14 amino acids. An amount of RNA that ranged from roughly 0.45 to 1 ug was reverse transcribed with random hexamers. Using its own MiXCR run on the immunoSEQ multiplex PCR reads, TCRdb lists one record per CDR3 protein. This sample has more than 150,000 distinct CDR3 sequences, with 90% to 96% found just once. Sequencing of TCR beta was performed on blood CD8+ T cells and on blood CD4+ T cells. TEMRA cells were FACS-enriched, while CD8+ and CD4+ T cells were negatively isolated.

The sequenced sample consisted of CD4+ T cells from PBMCs. V is TRBV4-3 and J is TRBJ1-2; unclear D gene. The sequence was obtained from a human donor with Susac syndrome. Here the CDR3 reads CASSQDSWVYGYTF. The CDR3 nucleotides read TGCGCCAGCAGCCAAGATTCTTGGGTCTATGGCTACACCTTC.